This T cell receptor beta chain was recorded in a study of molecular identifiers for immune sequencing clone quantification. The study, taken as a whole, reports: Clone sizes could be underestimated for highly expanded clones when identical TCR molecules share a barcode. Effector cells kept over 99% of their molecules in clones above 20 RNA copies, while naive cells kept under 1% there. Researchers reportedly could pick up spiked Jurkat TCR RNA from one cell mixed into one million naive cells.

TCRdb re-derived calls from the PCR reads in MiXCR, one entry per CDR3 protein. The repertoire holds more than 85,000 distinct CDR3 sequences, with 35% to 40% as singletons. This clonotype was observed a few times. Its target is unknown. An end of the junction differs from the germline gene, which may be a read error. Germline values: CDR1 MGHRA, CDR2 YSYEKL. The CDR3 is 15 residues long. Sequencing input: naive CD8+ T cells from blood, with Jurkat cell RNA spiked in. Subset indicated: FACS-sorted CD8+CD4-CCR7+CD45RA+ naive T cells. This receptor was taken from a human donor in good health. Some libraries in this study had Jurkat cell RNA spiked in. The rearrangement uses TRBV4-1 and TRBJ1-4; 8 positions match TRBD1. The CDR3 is CASSQEGQADEKLLF. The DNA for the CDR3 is TGCGCCAGCAGCCAAGAGGGACAGGCGGATGAAAAACTGTTATTT.